The rows below give T cell receptor beta chains drawn from one sample of a study of cytomegalovirus exposure and HLA in healthy donors. The protocol was immunoSEQ multiplex PCR, while the TCRdb copy is restricted to in-frame clones and leaves out a portion. The table lists more than 85,000 clones, around nine tenths of them singletons, with roughly 2.2% in the top ten. The specimen was PBMCs. The receptors originated from a woman aged 18-29 years in good health and CMV-seronegative. The CDR3 runs from the conserved cysteine through the conserved F or W. The D gene is left open where the match is weak. A clone size is listed for some rows: how often the clone was seen (once, few, many), or a class if it is expanded.

TRBJ2-6	.	TRBD1	TRBV29-1	CSVVGTGGGSGANVLTF	TGCAGCGTTGTAGGGACAGGGGGCGGCTCTGGGGCCAACGTCCTGACTTTC
TRBJ1-2	.	.	TRBV4-3	CASSQDRGRAYGYTF	TGCGCCAGCAGCCAAGATCGCGGGAGGGCCTATGGCTACACCTTC
TRBJ2-5	.	TRBD1	TRBV4-1	CASSRQGMETQYF	TGCGCCAGCAGCCGACAGGGGATGGAGACCCAGTACTTC
TRBJ2-5	.	TRBD2	TRBV27	CASSSPRTSGAQTQYF	TGTGCCAGCAGTTCCCCACGGACTAGCGGGGCACAGACCCAGTACTTC
TRBJ1-1	.	.	TRBV27	CAVVQKGAEGMGTEAFF	TGTGCCGTTGTTCAAAAGGGAGCAGAAGGGATGGGCACTGAAGCTTTCTTT
TRBJ1-1	.	TRBD1	TRBV6-5	CASSYTQGAPEAFF	TGTGCCAGCAGTTACACTCAGGGGGCCCCTGAAGCTTTCTTT
TRBJ2-3	.	.	TRBV6-4	CASSDSGGNTDTQYF	TGTGCCAGCAGTGACTCGGGCGGGAACACAGATACGCAGTATTTT
TRBJ1-1	.	.	TRBV29-1	CSVQPQGNTEAFF	TGCAGCGTTCAACCACAGGGGAACACTGAAGCTTTCTTT
TRBJ2-6	.	.	TRBV7-3	CASSLAGTGANVLTF	TGTGCCAGCAGCTTAGCGGGGACTGGGGCCAACGTCCTGACTTTC
TRBJ1-1	.	TRBD1	TRBV2	CASSRQGGSTEAFF	TGTGCCAGCAGTCGACAGGGGGGGAGCACTGAAGCTTTCTTT
TRBJ2-2	.	TRBD1	TRBV2	CASLRTGTNTGELFF	TGTGCCAGCCTCAGGACAGGGACGAACACCGGGGAGCTGTTTTTT
TRBJ2-4	.	.	TRBV6-5	CASSYQQGRKNIQYF	TGTGCCAGCAGTTACCAACAGGGTAGGAAAAACATTCAGTACTTC
TRBJ2-2	.	.	TRBV27	CASSLQRWGEPALGELFF	TGTGCCAGCAGTCTCCAACGGTGGGGGGAACCAGCCTTAGGGGAGCTGTTTTTT
TRBJ2-1	once	TRBD2	TRBV6-1	CASRGERGARYEQFF	TGTGCCAGCAGGGGTGAGCGGGGGGCTCGTTATGAGCAGTTCTTC
TRBJ2-1	.	.	TRBV29-1	CSVDPVEISYNEQFF	TGCAGCGTTGATCCAGTCGAAATCTCCTACAATGAGCAGTTCTTC
TRBJ2-7	.	.	TRBV5-6	CASSLGSGSYEQYF	TGTGCCAGCAGCTTGGGGTCGGGATCCTACGAGCAGTACTTC